This T cell receptor (beta chain) was obtained from a study of blood T cell repertoires in COVID-19. CDR1 and CDR2 from the germline V gene are SGHNT and YENEEA. V shed 1 base and J 3 bases; nucleotides not matched to a gene: 5. This CDR3 is 15 amino acids long. Only one count was recorded for this clone. Method: immunoSEQ multiplex PCR; TCRdb's copy keeps in-frame clones and lacks some. The table shows around 250,000 clones, with over 70% occurring only once. Sample: PBMCs or T cells enriched from blood (not recorded which). This chain joins TRBV11-3 and TRBJ1-1; 7 bases match TRBD1. The sequence derives from a woman between 35 and 50 years old who had been exposed to COVID-19. Here the CDR3 DNA reads TGTGCCAGCAGCTTAGGGCAGGGGGAGTACACTGAAGCTTTCTTT. Protein: CASSLGQGEYTEAFF.